The text below deals with one T cell receptor beta chain. A much larger clone sits a single nucleotide away, making a read error possible. Germline V gene lookup returns CDR1 SEHNR and CDR2 FQNEAQ (reference sequence). The CDR3 consists of 13 residues. This entry belongs to a study of shared clonotypes between healthy human individuals. PCR replicates from unsorted PBMC used 300 ng DNA, and this amount was about 30,000 T cell genomes. Sequenced by immunoSEQ multiplex PCR; TCRdb stores in-frame clones only, minus some. The repertoire has under 600,000 clones, around 78% of them found once; the top ten carry 9.5% to 15%.

The sample taken for sequencing was PBMCs. The chain has TRBV7-9 and TRBJ1-1; D unclear. The origin of this receptor is a woman aged 40 to 55 in good health. Some clones in this sample may be carry-over from other donors' samples. In DNA, the CDR3 is TGTGCCAGCAGCTTGTCAGAGAACACTGAAGCTTTATTT. Its translation: CASSLSENTEALF. Complete variable domain (other parts from reference TRBV7-9 and TRBJ1-1): DTGVSQNPRHKITKRGQNVTFRCDPISEHNRLYWYRQTLGQGPEFLTYFQNEAQLEKSRLLSDRFSAERPKGSFSTLEIQRTEQGDSAMYLCASSLSENTEALFGQGTRLTVV.